This is a list of T cell receptor beta chains from one sample in a study of blood T cell repertoires in COVID-19. Profiled with immunoSEQ multiplex PCR; TCRdb holds only in-frame clones, not every one. The sample has hundreds of thousands of clones, almost 85% seen once. The specimen sequenced was peripheral blood. The receptors originated from a man between 45 and 60 years old with COVID-19, enrolled during active disease. The CDR3 runs from the conserved cysteine through the conserved F or W. D genes are given only for firm matches. Clone size, where shown, is once, few, many, or a class for clones that have expanded.

j_call v_call clone_size d_call cdr3_length cdr3_aa cdr3_nt
TRBJ2-3 TRBV9 NA TRBD2 20 CASSEGLAGGRTPWADTQYF TGTGCCAGCAGCGAGGGACTAGCGGGGGGAAGAACCCCGTGGGCAGATACGCAGTATTTT
TRBJ1-2 TRBV29-1 NA TRBD1 14 CSVENRDSNYGYTF TGCAGCGTTGAAAACAGGGACAGCAACTATGGCTACACCTTC
TRBJ1-4 TRBV5-4 NA NA 16 CASSLDVGRANEKLFF TGTGCCAGCAGCTTGGACGTGGGGAGGGCTAATGAAAAACTGTTTTTT
TRBJ1-1 TRBV6-6 NA NA 15 CASRPGIIVDTEAFF TGTGCCAGCCGGCCAGGGATAATTGTGGACACTGAAGCTTTCTTT
TRBJ1-1 TRBV30 NA TRBD1 15 CAWTYGTGGSTEAFF TGTGCCTGGACCTACGGGACAGGGGGCTCCACTGAAGCTTTCTTT
TRBJ2-7 TRBV6-2/TRBV6-3 NA TRBD1 16 CASSYSMRQGDYEQYF TGTGCCAGCAGTTACTCGATGAGACAGGGGGACTACGAGCAGTACTTC
TRBJ1-2 TRBV29-1 NA NA 11 CSVSTVLGYTF TGCAGCGTTTCGACAGTGCTTGGCTACACCTTC
TRBJ2-2 TRBV5-1 NA TRBD2 16 CASSPKAGTHTGELFF TGCGCCAGCAGCCCCAAAGCGGGGACCCACACCGGGGAGCTGTTTTTT
TRBJ2-1 TRBV19 NA NA 15 CASSTPPLLYNEQFF TGTGCCAGTAGTACTCCTCCTTTATTATACAATGAGCAGTTCTTC
TRBJ2-3 TRBV30 NA TRBD2 16 CAGKAGGATSTDTQYF TGTGCCGGAAAAGCCGGGGGGGCGACTAGCACAGATACGCAGTATTTT
TRBJ1-2 TRBV3-1/TRBV3-2 NA TRBD1 17 CASSHLEDRGILYGYTF TGTGCCAGCAGCCACCTCGAAGACAGGGGGATCCTCTATGGCTACACCTTC
TRBJ2-7 TRBV5-1 NA NA 12 CASSFDSYEQYF TGCGCCAGCAGCTTCGACAGTTACGAGCAGTACTTC
TRBJ1-5 TRBV18 NA TRBD1 15 CASSRSGGPNQPQHF TGTGCCAGCTCACGGTCAGGGGGGCCAAATCAGCCCCAGCATTTT
TRBJ1-2 TRBV18 NA NA 16 CASSPSVTQPSSGYTF TGTGCCAGCTCACCATCGGTGACACAACCCAGTTCGGGCTACACCTTC
TRBJ2-7 TRBV7-6 NA NA 16 CASSPGGGAVLYEQYF TGTGCCAGCAGCCCGGGTGGAGGGGCAGTCCTCTACGAGCAGTACTTC
TRBJ2-7 TRBV4-3 NA TRBD1 15 CASSQEVGGYYEQYF TGCGCCAGCAGCCAAGAAGTAGGGGGCTATTACGAGCAGTACTTC
TRBJ1-2 TRBV9 NA TRBD1 15 CASSVAGQVNYGYTF TGTGCCAGCAGCGTCGCCGGACAGGTTAACTATGGCTACACCTTC
TRBJ1-2 TRBV5-4 NA NA 14 CASTRTGKSEGYTF TGTGCCAGCACCCGGACTGGAAAGTCGGAAGGCTACACCTTC
TRBJ2-1 TRBV6-1 NA TRBD2 15 CASSEASGGHNEQFF TGTGCCAGCAGTGAAGCTAGCGGGGGGCACAATGAGCAGTTCTTC
TRBJ1-6 TRBV27 NA NA 16 CASSFFQGLYNSPLHF TGTGCCAGCAGTTTTTTCCAGGGCCTCTATAATTCACCCCTCCACTTT
TRBJ1-5 TRBV7-8 NA NA 13 CASSLALEQPQHF TGTGCCAGCAGCTTAGCACTCGAGCAGCCCCAGCATTTT
TRBJ1-4 TRBV6-2/TRBV6-3 once NA 13 CASSDRINEKLFF TGTGCCAGCAGTGACAGGATCAATGAAAAACTGTTTTTT
TRBJ2-5 TRBV5-1 NA NA 14 CASSSPGLQETQYF TGCGCCAGCAGCTCCCCAGGACTCCAAGAGACCCAGTACTTC
TRBJ1-4 TRBV7-8 NA TRBD1 15 CASSSPGQRNEKLFF TGTGCCAGCAGCTCCCCGGGACAGAGGAATGAAAAACTGTTTTTT
TRBJ2-7 TRBV29-1 NA TRBD2 13 CSVSSGQELEQYF TGCAGCGTGTCTAGCGGGCAGGAACTAGAGCAGTACTTC
TRBJ2-7 TRBV7-2 NA TRBD2 15 CASTPPSGGPYEQYF TGTGCCAGCACCCCCCCTAGCGGGGGGCCCTACGAGCAGTACTTC
TRBJ1-1 TRBV7-9 NA NA 14 CASSLTSLNTEAFF TGTGCCAGCAGCTTGACATCTCTGAACACTGAAGCTTTCTTT
TRBJ2-7 TRBV13 NA TRBD2 17 CASSDTPSGGRSHEQYF TGTGCCAGCAGCGACACCCCTAGCGGGGGAAGATCTCACGAGCAGTACTTC
TRBJ2-7 TRBV11-2 NA TRBD2 15 CASSLEAGGPSEQYF TGTGCCAGCAGCTTAGAGGCGGGGGGGCCCTCCGAGCAGTACTTC
TRBJ1-1 TRBV7-9 NA TRBD1 13 CASTSGGAAEAFF TGTGCCAGCACCTCAGGGGGCGCGGCTGAAGCTTTCTTT
TRBJ1-6 TRBV2 NA NA 12 CASRDMNSPLHF TGTGCCAGCCGGGACATGAATTCACCCCTCCACTTT
TRBJ2-3 TRBV6-6 NA TRBD2 17 CASSPLDPAGGTDTQYF TGTGCCAGCAGTCCCCTCGATCCAGCGGGGGGCACAGATACGCAGTATTTT
TRBJ2-3 TRBV5-1 NA NA 15 CASSLEGARTDTQYF TGCGCCAGCAGCTTGGAAGGGGCCCGGACAGATACGCAGTATTTT
TRBJ2-1 TRBV28 NA NA 16 CASSLPGLLTYNEQFF TGTGCCAGCAGTTTACCCGGACTACTTACCTACAATGAGCAGTTCTTC
TRBJ1-5 TRBV4-1 few TRBD1 20 CASSQEVLTGTGVRSRPQHF TGCGCCAGCAGCCAAGAAGTATTGACCGGGACAGGGGTAAGAAGTCGACCCCAGCATTTT
TRBJ1-5 TRBV10-1 NA TRBD1 15 CASSGTVPSNQPQHF TGCGCCAGCAGCGGGACAGTTCCTAGCAATCAGCCCCAGCATTTT
TRBJ2-7 TRBV11-2 NA TRBD1 16 CASSLEGTGAGYEQYF TGTGCCAGCAGCTTAGAGGGCACAGGGGCTGGGTACGAGCAGTACTTC
TRBJ2-7 TRBV10-1 NA TRBD2 15 CASSVSSGGSYEQYF TGCGCCAGCAGTGTATCTAGCGGGGGCTCCTACGAGCAGTACTTC
TRBJ2-1 TRBV2 NA TRBD2 13 CASIGGGYNEQFF TGTGCCAGCATTGGCGGGGGGTACAATGAGCAGTTCTTC
TRBJ1-5 TRBV19 NA NA 17 CASSISLSGMGNQPQHF TGTGCCAGTAGTATTTCCTTGTCAGGGATGGGGAATCAGCCCCAGCATTTT
TRBJ2-1 TRBV6-9 NA NA 14 CASESGSGHNEQFF TGTGCCAGCGAATCAGGGTCTGGACACAATGAGCAGTTCTTC
TRBJ2-5 TRBV5-1 NA NA 11 CASSELETQYF TGCGCCAGCAGCGAACTGGAGACCCAGTACTTC
TRBJ2-5 TRBV2 NA TRBD2 17 CASSTLGIAGGVETQYF TGTGCCAGCAGCACCTTGGGGATAGCGGGGGGCGTGGAGACCCAGTACTTC
TRBJ2-1 TRBV6-4 NA TRBD2 17 CASSDSLGLAGYNEQFF TGTGCCAGCAGTGACTCACTTGGACTAGCGGGGTACAATGAGCAGTTCTTC